The rows below give T cell receptor beta chains drawn from one sample of a study of cytomegalovirus exposure and HLA in healthy donors. Produced via immunoSEQ multiplex PCR; TCRdb's table is partial and in-frame only. Of about 180,000 clones in the sample, about 77% were seen once. Sequenced sample: PBMCs. The receptors stem from a woman in her twenties or thirties in good health and CMV-seropositive. Both conserved end residues are part of each CDR3. The D gene is left open where the match is weak. A clone size is listed for some rows: how often the clone was seen (once, few, many), or a class if it is expanded.

>15|.|.|TRBJ2-2|TRBV7-9
TGTGCCAGCAGCACGCGGGACGGGAACACCGGGGAGCTGTTTTTT
CASSTRDGNTGELFF
>18|.|.|TRBJ1-2|TRBV27
TGTGCCAGCAGTTTTGGAGTTTCCGGGACACAAGGCCTCTATGGCTACACCTTC
CASSFGVSGTQGLYGYTF
>14|.|.|TRBJ2-2|TRBV6-1
TGTGCCAGCAGACAAACAGGGACGGCCGGGGAGCTGTTTTTT
CASRQTGTAGELFF
>15|few|.|TRBJ2-7|TRBV29-1
TGCAGCGTTGAACTATTTACAGGGTTCTCCTACGAGCAGTACTTC
CSVELFTGFSYEQYF
>14|once|TRBD2|TRBJ2-7|TRBV6-5
TGTGCCAGCAGTGGGAGGGGACGGTCCTACGAGCAGTACTTC
CASSGRGRSYEQYF
>18|.|TRBD2|TRBJ2-1|TRBV7-2
TGTGCCAGCAGCTTAGCGCCGACTAGCGGGGGGCCCATGGATGAGCAGTTCTTC
CASSLAPTSGGPMDEQFF
>15|.|TRBD2|TRBJ2-7|TRBV29-1
TGCAGCGTTGGCTCTCTAGCGGGGGGGCCCAACGAGCAGTACTTC
CSVGSLAGGPNEQYF
>12|.|TRBD1|TRBJ1-2|TRBV6-6
TGTGCCAGCACGACAGGGGACTATGGCTACACCTTC
CASTTGDYGYTF
>14|.|TRBD1|TRBJ1-1|TRBV2
TGTGCCAGCAGGGGACAGGGTTTATACACTGAAGCTTTCTTT
CASRGQGLYTEAFF
>15|.|.|TRBJ2-4|TRBV9
TGTGCCAGCAGCGTAGAAAGGTCCAGGGAGGCTGATCAGTACTTC
CASSVERSREADQYF
>16|.|TRBD2|TRBJ2-2|TRBV11-2
TGTGCCAGCAGCCCCTTGGGGGGGTTCGACACCGGGGAGCTGTTTTTT
CASSPLGGFDTGELFF
>17|.|.|TRBJ2-2|TRBV7-9
TGTGCCAGCAGCTTCCCCCGGGGAGGCTCGAACACCGGGGAGCTGTTTTTT
CASSFPRGGSNTGELFF
>15|few|TRBD1|TRBJ1-2|TRBV4-1
TGCGCCAGCAGCCAAGGTCCGGACAGGATATATGGCTACACCTTC
CASSQGPDRIYGYTF
>13|.|.|TRBJ1-6|TRBV11-3
TGTGCCAGCAGCTTAGATCTTGTCTCACCCCTCCACTTT
CASSLDLVSPLHF
>12|.|.|TRBJ2-5|TRBV7-7
TGTGCCAGCAGCCAGGACAAAGAGACCCAGTACTTC
CASSQDKETQYF
>17|few|TRBD2|TRBJ2-3|TRBV19
TGTGCCAGTAGTATAAATAGAGCGGGGGGGCAGATAGATACGCAGTATTTT
CASSINRAGGQIDTQYF
>16|.|.|TRBJ2-6|TRBV7-2
TGTGCCAGCAGCCGGGGGTGGGACTCTGGGGCCAACGTCCTGACTTTC
CASSRGWDSGANVLTF
>15|few|.|TRBJ1-4|TRBV2
TGTGCCAGCAGTGATGGCCCCTTCACTAATGAAAAACTGTTTTTT
CASSDGPFTNEKLFF
>18|.|TRBD2|TRBJ2-1|TRBV5-4
TGTGCCAGCAGCCTTATAGCGGGGGGTAGCGGGACTTACAATGAGCAGTTCTTC
CASSLIAGGSGTYNEQFF
>14|.|TRBD1|TRBJ2-7|TRBV19
TGTGCCAGTAGTCAAGACAGGGGGCAAGGCGAGCAGTACTTC
CASSQDRGQGEQYF
>15|.|TRBD1|TRBJ1-5|TRBV5-1
TGCGCCAGCAGCTTGGCCGGGGGACAGGGGCGGCCCCAGCATTTT
CASSLAGGQGRPQHF
>17|.|TRBD2|TRBJ2-2|TRBV5-4
TGTGCCAGCAGCACGGACGGACTAGCGGCCGGGACCGGGGAGCTGTTTTTT
CASSTDGLAAGTGELFF
>13|.|TRBD1|TRBJ1-2|TRBV7-9
TGTGCCAGCAGCGGGGACAGATCAATGGGCTACACCTTC
CASSGDRSMGYTF
>13|.|TRBD1|TRBJ2-5|TRBV7-7
TGTGCCAGCAGCTCCGACAGGGCGGAGACCCAGTACTTC
CASSSDRAETQYF
>15|.|.|TRBJ2-7|TRBV6-1
TGTGCCAGCCGAGGACAGACATCTAGAAACTACGAGCAGTACTTC
CASRGQTSRNYEQYF